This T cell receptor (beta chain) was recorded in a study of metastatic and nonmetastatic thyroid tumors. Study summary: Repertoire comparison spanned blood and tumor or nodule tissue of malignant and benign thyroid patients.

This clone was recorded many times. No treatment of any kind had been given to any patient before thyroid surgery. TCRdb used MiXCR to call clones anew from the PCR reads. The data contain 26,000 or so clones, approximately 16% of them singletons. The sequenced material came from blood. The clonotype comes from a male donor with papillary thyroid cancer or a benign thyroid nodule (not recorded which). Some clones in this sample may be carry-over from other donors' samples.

This chain's CDR3 is CASSSLAGGRNEQFF. CDR3 bases: TGTGCCAGCAGCTCCCTAGCGGGAGGGCGGAATGAGCAGTTCTTC. This chain connects TRBV3-1 to TRBJ2-1, with TRBD2 matching 12 bases. V lost 5 bases, J lost 7 bases, and 6 bases stayed unmatched. The germline V gene encodes CDR1 LGHDT and CDR2 YNNKEL (reference sequence). The CDR3 is 15 amino acids.